This is a list of T cell receptor beta chains from one sample in a study of T cell responses to AZD1222 COVID-19 vaccine. Measured with immunoSEQ multiplex PCR; TCRdb has only the in-frame clones, and not every one. The sample holds some 200,000 clones; about 93% are singletons and the top ten take 1%. The sample was peripheral blood, taken on day 0 of MenACWY control vaccination. These receptor sequences come from an adult in good health. Both conserved end residues are part of each CDR3. Fields, in order: J gene, V gene, D gene, clone size, CDR3 DNA, CDR3 protein. D genes are given only for firm matches. Expanded clones get a size class; other rows say once, few or many, or leave the size out.

TRBJ2-2 | TRBV18 | . | . | TGTGCCAGCTCACCCGGACAGCCAAGCACCGGGGAGCTGTTTTTT | CASSPGQPSTGELFF
TRBJ1-4 | TRBV30 | . | . | TGTGCCTGGAGCGGGAGTGCATGGCTAAAACTGTTTTTT | CAWSGSAWLKLFF
TRBJ1-2 | TRBV5-5 | TRBD1 | . | TGTGCCAGCAGCTTGGGGGGACAGATCTATGGCTACACCTTC | CASSLGGQIYGYTF
TRBJ1-2 | TRBV7-3 | . | . | TGTGCCAGCAGCTTTCCGGGAAACTATGGCTACACCTTC | CASSFPGNYGYTF
TRBJ1-6 | TRBV5-8 | . | . | TGTGCCAGCAGCTTCCGGACGGGTGCTGGGAGTTCACCCCTCCACTTT | CASSFRTGAGSSPLHF
TRBJ2-3 | TRBV5-4 | TRBD1 | . | TGTGCCAGCAGCGCACCGGGACAGGGCACAGATACGCAGTATTTT | CASSAPGQGTDTQYF
TRBJ2-3 | TRBV28 | . | . | TGTGCCAGCAGTTTCGCAGGGGCAAGGGCAGATACGCAGTATTTT | CASSFAGARADTQYF
TRBJ1-2 | TRBV6-5 | TRBD1 | . | TGTGCCAGCAGTTTTGGACAGGTCTATGGCTACACCTTC | CASSFGQVYGYTF
TRBJ1-6 | TRBV5-4 | . | . | TGTGCCAGCAGCTTCGGGCAGACCCGCACCCTCCACTTT | CASSFGQTRTLHF
TRBJ1-2 | TRBV7-9 | . | . | TGTGCCAGCAGCTTACAGGGCCTTAACTATGGCTACACCTTC | CASSLQGLNYGYTF
TRBJ2-3 | TRBV7-9 | TRBD2 | . | TGTGCCAGCAGCTTAGGAGCGGGGGCCACAGATACGCAGTATTTT | CASSLGAGATDTQYF
TRBJ1-5 | TRBV18 | . | once | TGTGCCAGCTCACCAGAACGGAGCAATCAGCCCCAGCATTTT | CASSPERSNQPQHF
TRBJ1-6 | TRBV6-2/TRBV6-3 | TRBD1 | . | TGTGCCAGCAGTACGGACAGGGGGCGCGTTTCACCCCTCCACTTT | CASSTDRGRVSPLHF
TRBJ1-5 | TRBV6-2/TRBV6-3 | . | . | TGTGCCAGCAGTTACGCTCAGGGACGAGGGCGAAATCAGCCCCAGCATTTT | CASSYAQGRGRNQPQHF
TRBJ2-3 | TRBV5-6 | TRBD1 | . | TGTGCCAGCAGCTTGGGACAGGGGACGCAGTATTTT | CASSLGQGTQYF
TRBJ2-2 | TRBV7-2 | . | . | TGTGCCAGCACGGGGCACCCGAGCACCGGGGAGCTGTTTTTT | CASTGHPSTGELFF
TRBJ2-2 | TRBV2 | . | . | TGTGCCAGCAGTGAATTGGGTTTGAGGACCGGGGAGCTGTTTTTT | CASSELGLRTGELFF
TRBJ1-6 | TRBV13 | . | . | TGTGCCAGCAGCCTCTGGACAGCCTCCTATAATTCACCCCTCCACTTT | CASSLWTASYNSPLHF
TRBJ1-4 | TRBV14 | . | . | TGTGCCAGCAGCCAAACGATCCTTAATGAAAAACTGTTTTTT | CASSQTILNEKLFF
TRBJ1-1 | TRBV6-5 | . | . | TGTGCCAGCAGTTACGACAGATTGAACACTGAAGCTTTCTTT | CASSYDRLNTEAFF
TRBJ1-3 | TRBV6-1 | . | . | TGTGCCAGCAGTGAAAGTTGGAGATCTGGAAACACCATATATTTT | CASSESWRSGNTIYF
TRBJ2-1 | TRBV3-1/TRBV3-2 | . | . | TGTGCCAGCAGCCCCGGGGGAGCTGCCTACAATGAGCAGTTCTTC | CASSPGGAAYNEQFF
TRBJ2-7 | TRBV3-1/TRBV3-2 | TRBD2 | . | TGTGCCAGCAGCCCCCAGCGGGGGGTTTACGAGCAGTACTTC | CASSPQRGVYEQYF
TRBJ1-2 | TRBV5-4 | . | once | TGTGCCAGCAGCTTTGAGTATCAGAGGTCTAACTATGGCTACACCTTC | CASSFEYQRSNYGYTF
TRBJ2-1 | TRBV12-3/TRBV12-4 | TRBD1 | . | TGTGCCAGCAGTCCTAGACAGGGTGAGCAGTTCTTC | CASSPRQGEQFF
TRBJ1-5 | TRBV15 | TRBD1 | . | TGTGCCACCAGCAGAGATAGACAGGGGCTAGGGTTCGGCAATCAGCCCCAGCATTTT | CATSRDRQGLGFGNQPQHF
TRBJ1-2 | TRBV7-9 | TRBD1 | . | TGTGCCAGCAGCTCGCCCCGAGGACAGGGTAACTATGGCTACACCTTC | CASSSPRGQGNYGYTF
TRBJ1-4 | TRBV6-5 | . | . | TGTGCCAGCAGGGCACAGGGTAGGAGTGAAAAACTGTTTTTT | CASRAQGRSEKLFF
TRBJ1-2 | TRBV12-3/TRBV12-4 | TRBD1 | . | TGTGCCAGCAGCACCGGGACAGGGGTCGCCTACACCTTC | CASSTGTGVAYTF
TRBJ2-7 | TRBV10-1 | . | . | TGCGCCAGCAGTGACTCCTACGAGCAGTACTTC | CASSDSYEQYF
TRBJ2-7 | TRBV7-9 | . | . | TGTGCCAGCAGCTTCTCCGAGGCGCGCGAGCAGTACTTC | CASSFSEAREQYF
TRBJ1-2 | TRBV6-2/TRBV6-3 | . | . | TGTGCCAGCAGTTACTCGATCCAAACCTTCTATGGCTACACCTTC | CASSYSIQTFYGYTF
TRBJ1-2 | TRBV6-2/TRBV6-3 | . | . | TGTGCCAGCAGTTCTGCGGAGTCCTCAGTCTATGGCTACACCTTC | CASSSAESSVYGYTF
TRBJ1-1 | TRBV28 | TRBD1 | . | TGTGCCAGCAGACCTGACAGGGGAGTTGGAGCTTTCTTT | CASRPDRGVGAFF
TRBJ1-6 | TRBV4-3 | . | . | TGCGCCAGCAGCCAAGAACTCGGGGTTGGGTCACCCCTCCACTTT | CASSQELGVGSPLHF
TRBJ2-6 | TRBV7-9 | . | . | TGTGCCAGCAGCACCAGGCTCTCTGGGGCCAACGTCCTGACTTTC | CASSTRLSGANVLTF
TRBJ1-2 | TRBV3-1/TRBV3-2 | TRBD1 | . | TGTGCCAGCAGCCCTTTACCGGGACAGGGGGACTATGGCTACACCTTC | CASSPLPGQGDYGYTF
TRBJ2-2 | TRBV28 | . | . | TGTGCCAGCAGTTTTGCTTTTGGCGGGGAGCTGTTTTTT | CASSFAFGGELFF
TRBJ1-2 | TRBV2 | TRBD1 | . | TGTGCCAGCAGCGTATTGACAGGGGGCAATTATGGCTACACCTTC | CASSVLTGGNYGYTF
TRBJ1-5 | TRBV28 | . | . | TGTGCCAGCAGTCGGGGACACTTCAATCAGCCCCAGCATTTT | CASSRGHFNQPQHF
TRBJ1-1 | TRBV18 | TRBD1 | . | TGTGCCAGCTCACACGGGACAGGGTACACTGAAGCTTTCTTT | CASSHGTGYTEAFF
TRBJ1-1 | TRBV3-1/TRBV3-2 | . | . | TGTGCCAGCAGCCAACCTGGGGGGCGGATGAACACTGAAGCTTTCTTT | CASSQPGGRMNTEAFF
TRBJ2-7 | TRBV7-9 | . | . | TGTGCCAGCAGCCGACCCGATAGCTCCTACGAGCAGTACTTC | CASSRPDSSYEQYF
TRBJ1-1 | TRBV6-6 | TRBD1 | . | TGTGCCAGCAGCCGCGACAGGGGAACTGAAGCTTTCTTT | CASSRDRGTEAFF
TRBJ2-5 | TRBV18 | . | . | TGTGCCAGCTCACCACGGGTAGGGCTATCACAAGAGACCCAGTACTTC | CASSPRVGLSQETQYF
TRBJ2-3 | TRBV3-1/TRBV3-2 | . | . | TGTGCCAGCAGCCAACGTACCACGGGGGACACAGATACGCAGTATTTT | CASSQRTTGDTDTQYF
TRBJ2-2 | TRBV18 | TRBD1 | . | TGTGCCAGCTCCCCGGGACAGGGGGGCACCGGGGAGCTGTTTTTT | CASSPGQGGTGELFF
TRBJ1-6 | TRBV5-4 | TRBD1 | . | TGTGCCAGCAGCCTACCTTCCGGGACAGGGCTTTCACCCCTCCACTTT | CASSLPSGTGLSPLHF
TRBJ2-2 | TRBV3-1/TRBV3-2 | TRBD2 | . | TGTGCCAGCAGCCAAGATGGGACTAGATTTTTCGGGGAGCTGTTTTTT | CASSQDGTRFFGELFF
TRBJ1-5 | TRBV18 | TRBD1 | . | TGTGCCAGCTCCGCCGGGACAGGTCAAACCGGGCGACCCCAGCATTTT | CASSAGTGQTGRPQHF
TRBJ2-1 | TRBV4-2 | TRBD2 | . | TGTGCCAGCAGCCCCCGCCGGACTAGCGGGGGGTTCTACAATGAGCAGTTCTTC | CASSPRRTSGGFYNEQFF
TRBJ2-5 | TRBV2 | . | . | TGTGCCAGCATGGGGGAGACCCAGTACTTC | CASMGETQYF
TRBJ2-5 | TRBV5-1 | TRBD2 | . | TGCGCCAGCAGCTTTCCCCTCACTAGCGGGGGGGAGACCCAGTACTTC | CASSFPLTSGGETQYF